Listed below are T cell receptor beta chains from one sample, sequenced in a study of blood T cell repertoires in COVID-19. The repertoire was sequenced with immunoSEQ multiplex PCR; TCRdb's copy has only in-frame clones and lacks some. The sample holds about 280,000 clones, almost 90% seen once. Sequenced material: peripheral blood. These receptors were collected from a woman aged 30 to 39 with COVID-19, enrolled during active disease. The CDR3 runs from the conserved cysteine through the conserved F or W. Fields, in order: D gene, clone size, J gene, V gene, CDR3 protein, CDR3 DNA. A D gene is named only where the DNA matches it firmly. Clone size appears in some rows only: once, few, many, or a class for an expanded clone.

.,.,TRBJ1-2,TRBV7-2,CASSPQGSYGYTF,TGTGCCAGCAGCCCACAGGGTTCCTATGGCTACACCTTC
TRBD1,.,TRBJ2-1,TRBV28,CASSVGTGYLYEQFF,TGTGCCAGCAGTGTAGGGACAGGTTACTTGTATGAGCAGTTCTTC
.,.,TRBJ2-7,TRBV7-2,CASSLRPAYEQYF,TGTGCCAGCAGCCTGAGGCCGGCCTACGAGCAGTACTTC
TRBD1,.,TRBJ2-3,TRBV5-1,CASRPGTDTDTQYF,TGCGCCAGCAGACCCGGGACAGACACAGATACGCAGTATTTT
TRBD2,once,TRBJ2-1,TRBV2,CATQGTSNYNEQFF,TGTGCCACCCAAGGGACTAGCAACTACAATGAGCAGTTCTTC
TRBD1,.,TRBJ2-5,TRBV9,CASSPGTGVPETQYF,TGTGCCAGCAGCCCCGGGACAGGGGTCCCAGAGACCCAGTACTTC
TRBD2,.,TRBJ2-7,TRBV7-8,CASSPRGGASGAYEQYF,TGTGCCAGCAGCCCTAGGGGCGGGGCTAGCGGAGCCTACGAGCAGTACTTC
.,.,TRBJ1-4,TRBV3-1/TRBV3-2,CASSRDSPVATNEKLFF,TGTGCCAGCAGCCGCGATAGTCCTGTTGCAACTAATGAAAAACTGTTTTTT
TRBD1,.,TRBJ2-5,TRBV5-1,CASSLNPPGTGEETQYF,TGCGCCAGCAGCTTGAATCCCCCCGGGACAGGGGAAGAGACCCAGTACTTC
.,.,TRBJ2-1,TRBV11-3,CASSFREYNEQFF,TGTGCCAGCAGCTTTCGGGAATACAATGAGCAGTTCTTC
.,once,TRBJ2-7,TRBV5-5,CASSLAGGYSLSYEQYF,TGTGCCAGCAGCTTGGCCGGGGGTTACAGTTTATCCTACGAGCAGTACTTC
.,.,TRBJ2-7,TRBV5-4,CASSLSGTIYEQYF,TGTGCCAGCAGCCTCTCAGGGACAATCTACGAGCAGTACTTC
TRBD1,.,TRBJ1-3,TRBV5-1,CASSLGGQAIGNTIYF,TGCGCCAGCAGCTTGGGGGGACAGGCTATCGGAAACACCATATATTTT
.,.,TRBJ2-7,TRBV7-2,CASSLGPSGYEQYF,TGTGCCAGCAGCTTAGGCCCCTCAGGATACGAGCAGTACTTC
.,.,TRBJ1-2,TRBV6-5,CASSPSGVGYTF,TGTGCCAGCAGCCCCTCAGGGGTTGGCTACACCTTC
.,.,TRBJ2-7,TRBV11-1,CASSLDRVSYEQYF,TGTGCCAGCAGCTTAGACAGGGTCTCCTACGAGCAGTACTTC
.,.,TRBJ1-5,TRBV5-8,CASSLGQGSQPQHF,TGTGCCAGCAGCTTGGGGCAGGGAAGTCAGCCCCAGCATTTT
.,.,TRBJ2-1,TRBV30,CAWGVKGTGNNEQFF,TGTGCCTGGGGTGTCAAAGGGACTGGTAACAATGAGCAGTTCTTC
.,many,TRBJ1-5,TRBV19,CASNLQDAQPQHF,TGTGCCAGTAATCTACAGGACGCACAGCCCCAGCATTTT
TRBD2,.,TRBJ2-1,TRBV9,CASSVGVVAGGPYNEQFF,TGTGCCAGCAGCGTAGGAGTTGTAGCGGGAGGCCCTTACAATGAGCAGTTCTTC
TRBD2,.,TRBJ2-1,TRBV18,CASSPLAGSDNEQFF,TGTGCCAGCTCACCTCTAGCGGGTTCTGACAATGAGCAGTTCTTC
TRBD2,.,TRBJ2-7,TRBV7-2,CASSLQPGLAGERGDEQYF,TGTGCCAGCAGCTTACAACCGGGACTAGCGGGAGAGCGAGGGGACGAGCAGTACTTC
.,.,TRBJ1-2,TRBV9,CASSEPGDNGYTF,TGTGCCAGCAGCGAGCCCGGGGATAACGGCTACACCTTC
.,.,TRBJ1-2,TRBV6-5,CASTRTVTNYGYTF,TGTGCCAGCACCCGGACAGTTACTAACTATGGCTACACCTTC
TRBD2,.,TRBJ2-1,TRBV27,CASSSTAGTRGSEQFF,TGTGCCAGCAGTTCGACAGCCGGGACTAGGGGCAGTGAGCAGTTCTTC
TRBD2,.,TRBJ2-2,TRBV7-9,CASSPRGENTGELFF,TGTGCCAGCAGCCCACGGGGGGAGAACACCGGGGAGCTGTTTTTT
TRBD1,once,TRBJ2-5,TRBV5-1,CASSLESPGQGRTQYF,TGCGCCAGCAGCTTGGAGTCCCCGGGACAGGGGCGGACCCAGTACTTC
TRBD1,.,TRBJ2-2,TRBV9,CASSSRGRNTGELFF,TGTGCCAGCAGCTCCAGGGGGCGGAACACCGGGGAGCTGTTTTTT
.,.,TRBJ1-2,TRBV24-1,CATSDKRDTSYYGYTF,TGTGCCACCAGTGATAAACGGGACACCTCTTACTATGGCTACACCTTC
TRBD1,.,TRBJ1-1,TRBV2,CASSGTGVNTEAFF,TGTGCCAGCAGCGGGACAGGGGTGAACACTGAAGCTTTCTTT
.,.,TRBJ1-4,TRBV18,CASSPGLDEKLFF,TGTGCCAGCTCACCGGGGCTGGATGAAAAACTGTTTTTT
TRBD1,.,TRBJ1-5,TRBV18,CASSPTGDSRQPQHF,TGTGCCAGCTCACCGACAGGGGACAGCCGTCAGCCCCAGCATTTT
TRBD2,.,TRBJ2-7,TRBV18,CASSRVAGVYEQYF,TGTGCCAGCTCACGCGTAGCGGGCGTCTACGAGCAGTACTTC
TRBD2,.,TRBJ2-3,TRBV9,CASSYTTEREGWGDTQYF,TGTGCCAGCAGCTATACGACGGAGCGGGAGGGATGGGGAGATACGCAGTATTTT
.,.,TRBJ2-1,TRBV7-3,CASSLDPRGTYNEQFF,TGTGCCAGCAGCTTGGACCCAAGGGGAACTTACAATGAGCAGTTCTTC
TRBD1,.,TRBJ1-2,TRBV11-2,CASSRDRADYGYTF,TGTGCCAGCAGCCGGGACAGGGCGGACTATGGCTACACCTTC
TRBD1,once,TRBJ1-2,TRBV6-5,CASSWRSGTGGSGYTF,TGTGCCAGCAGTTGGAGATCCGGGACAGGGGGTTCCGGCTACACCTTC